This T cell receptor beta chain was captured by sequencing in a study of blood T cells in healthy people across ages. Turning to the study itself: About one barcoded beta molecule per two T cells was the capture yield of template switching.

Germline V CDR1 and CDR2: SGHTA, FQGNSA. The CDR3 spans 15 residues. Combining a sample-barcoded 5' primer with a J-beta primer mix, a second PCR ran for about 6 to 12 cycles. One entry per CDR3 protein, called by TCRdb with MiXCR from the 5' RACE reads. Altogether 550,000 to 750,000 distinct CDR3 sequences are present, approximately 21% being singletons, with the ten largest covering 3.5% to 4%. This clonotype was detected ten times or more. No antigen is known for it. Broader study findings: TCR beta diversity correlated strongly with naive T cell percentage.

The sample was blood. The receptor was derived from a man aged 65 to 85 in good health. The rearrangement joins TRBV7-2 to TRBJ2-5; 9 bases are a match to TRBD2. The end of the DNA is better explained by TRBJ2-1, so the J call may be wrong. CDR3 sequence reads: CASSTGTSIVREQFF. The CDR3 coding sequence is TGTGCCAGCAGCACCGGGACTAGCATAGTTCGGGAGCAGTTCTTC.